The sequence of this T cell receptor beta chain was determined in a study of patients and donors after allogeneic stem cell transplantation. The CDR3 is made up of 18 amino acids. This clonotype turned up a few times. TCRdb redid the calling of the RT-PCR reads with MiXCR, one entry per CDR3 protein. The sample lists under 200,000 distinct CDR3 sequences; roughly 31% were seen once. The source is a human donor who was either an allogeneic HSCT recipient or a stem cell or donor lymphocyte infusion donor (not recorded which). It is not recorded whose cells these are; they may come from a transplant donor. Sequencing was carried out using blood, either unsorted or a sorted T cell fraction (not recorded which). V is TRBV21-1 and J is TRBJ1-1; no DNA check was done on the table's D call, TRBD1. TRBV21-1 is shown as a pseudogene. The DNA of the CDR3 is TGTGCCAGCAGCTCGAAAAGGAAGGGGAATCGGGGTGACACTGAAGCTTTCTTT. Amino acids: CASSSKRKGNRGDTEAFF.